This T cell receptor beta chain emerged from a study of radiotherapy plus CTLA-4 blockade in lung cancer. Regarding the study as a whole: Tumor-origin TCR clones grew in blood after radiotherapy plus ipilimumab.

As regards this clone: Its target is unknown.

Trimming pared 8 bases from V and 9 bases from J, leaving 23 bases between. Germline values: CDR1 LNHDA, CDR2 SQIVND (reference sequence). CDR3 size: 14 residues. Sequencing used immunoSEQ multiplex PCR; TCRdb keeps in-frame clones, though not all of them. The sample consists of 83,000 or so clones, under 85% of them appearing once. The sample here was peripheral blood, taken from a patient treated with radiotherapy plus ipilimumab. This receptor was identified in a human donor with non-small cell lung cancer who had stable disease on radiotherapy plus ipilimumab. This chain uses TRBV19 with TRBJ2-7, with D possibly being TRBD1 (6 bases). The CDR3 DNA reads as TGTGCCAGTGGCCACCGGGACATCCGGGTAGGGCAGTACTTC. This codes for CASGHRDIRVGQYF. Full variable domain (missing parts from reference TRBV19 and TRBJ2-7): DGGITQSPKYLFRKEGQNVTLSCEQNLNHDAMYWYRQDPGQGLRLIYYSQIVNDFQKGDIAEGYSVSREKKESFPLTVTSAQKNPTAFYLCASGHRDIRVGQYFGPGTRLTVT.